A single sample is the source of the 18 T cell receptor beta chains below, sequenced in a study of vaccination effects on CD4 cells after COVID-19. Sequencing used immunoSEQ multiplex PCR; TCRdb keeps in-frame clones, though not all of them. This sample carries approximately 30,000 clones, around 75% of them seen once, and the ten largest clones take approximately 20%. These receptors' targets are unknown. Antigen-specific CD4+ T cells were first expanded with viral peptide pools by the ViraFEST assay and only then sequenced. Isolation of CD4+ T cells took place after about 10 days of culture. Negative nucleocapsid antibody tests before and after vaccination confirmed no previous SARS-CoV-2 infection. Source: CD4+ T cells from PBMCs cultured with HCoV-NL63 spike peptides, taken before COVID-19 vaccination. These receptors originate from a human donor who received a COVID-19 vaccine.

The chain links TRBV4-3 to TRBJ2-7; no clear D gene. Germline values: CDR1 LGHNA, CDR2 YSLEER. This CDR3 is built from 14 residues. The ends were cut back, 0 bases at V and 6 bases at J, with 12 bases in the middle. The CDR3, as DNA: TGCGCCAGCAGCCAAGAAGATCGCAGGACCGAGCAGTACTTC. Protein sequence: CASSQEDRRTEQYF.

This chain uses TRBV5-5 with TRBJ1-5; D not certain. CDR1 is SGHKS, CDR2 YYEKEE, per germline (reference sequence). Trimming took off 3 bases at V and 3 bases at J, with 10 bases between the two ends. This CDR3 contains 14 residues. This chain's CDR3 is CASSWTEFNQPQHF. DNA of the CDR3: TGTGCCAGCAGCTGGACGGAGTTCAATCAGCCCCAGCATTTT.

The gene calls are TRBV28 and TRBJ1-6, with 8 bases aligning to TRBD1. CDR1 and CDR2 (germline): MDHEN, SYDVKM. V dropped 2 bases and J dropped 6; count of bases not matched to a gene: 6. The CDR3 is made up of 16 amino acids. The DNA for the CDR3 is TGTGCCAGCAGTTTACCAGGGGGCTACAGTAATTCACCCCTCCACTTT. This encodes CASSLPGGYSNSPLHF.

J is TRBJ2-1 and V is TRBV6-5, with 12 bases matching TRBD2. CDR3 size: 15 residues. Germline CDR1 reads MNHEY; CDR2 reads SVGAGI. The J segment lost 8 bases and the V segment lost 5 bases, leaving 7 bases of the junction unmatched. Here the CDR3 reads CASSPSTSGSYEQFF. The CDR3 bases are TGTGCCAGCAGTCCATCGACTAGCGGGAGTTATGAGCAGTTCTTC.

V usage is TRBV12-5 and J usage is TRBJ1-5; D remains unclear. V shed 1 base and J shed 3 bases, with 4 bases lying between them. The CDR3 is made up of 13 amino acids. Per germline, CDR1 LGHNT and CDR2 FRNRAP. CDR3 DNA sequence: TGTGCTAGTGGTTTGGGGCTCAATCAGCCCCAGCATTTT. Amino acid sequence: CASGLGLNQPQHF.

Remarks on this clone: One end of the junction does not line up with germline, which may come from a read error. This sequence joins TRBV7-7 and TRBJ2-5; a weak D match, TRBD2 (6 bases). This CDR3 spans 13 amino acids. Germline V gene lookup returns CDR1 SSHAT and CDR2 FNYEAQ (reference sequence). The CDR3 protein is CASSLGLRETQYF. The CDR3, as DNA: TGTGCTAGCAGCTTGGGACTCCGAGAGACCCAGTACTTC.

This clone occurred a few times. The CDR3 nucleotides read TGTGCCAGCAGTGAGTACAGGACCGGCTACACCTTC. This translates into CASSEYRTGYTF. The chain employs TRBV6-1 and TRBJ1-2, with D perhaps TRBD1 (5 bases). The CDR3 has 12 amino acids. CDR1 MNHNS and CDR2 SASEGT come from the germline V gene. The V gene lost 3 bases and the J gene lost 8 bases, with 10 bases spanning the gap.

The gene calls are TRBV5-5 and TRBJ1-5; no clear D gene. Trimming pared 4 bases from V and 9 bases from J, leaving 8 bases between. This CDR3 is built from 11 residues. CDR1 is SGHKS and CDR2 is YYEKEE in the germline V gene (reference sequence). Here the CDR3 reads CASSDLGPQHF. As DNA, the CDR3 is TGTGCCAGCAGCGACCTTGGGCCCCAGCATTTT.

The chain couples TRBV5-1 to TRBJ1-1; the D gene is possibly TRBD1 (6 bases). CDR1 is SGHRS and CDR2 is YFSETQ in the germline V gene. The CDR3 runs 16 residues. The V gene lost 2 bases and the J gene lost 1 base, with 15 bases spanning the gap. The CDR3 bases are TGCGCCAGCAGCTTCGGGCAGGGGCTGACGAACACTGAAGCTTTCTTT. It translates to CASSFGQGLTNTEAFF.

The chain employs TRBV7-9 and TRBJ2-7; D possibly matches TRBD1 or TRBD2 (5 bases each). Trimming removed 2 bases at V and 1 base at J, with 9 bases between. CDR3 length: 14 amino acids. Germline V CDR1 and CDR2: SEHNR, FQNEAQ (reference sequence). Written as DNA, the CDR3 is TGTGCCAGCAGCTTAAAGGGACCGTCCTACGAGCAGTACTTC. Its protein is CASSLKGPSYEQYF.

V gene TRBV4-1 combines with J gene TRBJ2-5; D unclear. From germline, CDR1 is MGHRA and CDR2 YSYEKL. The CDR3 spans 13 residues. Trimming shortened V by 3 bases and J by 5 bases, and 10 bases separated the two germline ends. The CDR3 DNA reads TGCGCCAGCAGCCATTTGGGAATGGAGACCCAGTACTTC. Its protein product is CASSHLGMETQYF.

The V gene is TRBV6-2 or TRBV6-3, the J gene TRBJ2-1, with TRBD2 identical over 9 bases. V shed 4 bases and J 4 bases; nucleotides not matched to a gene: 5. The CDR3 is 15 residues long. In germline, CDR1 is MNHEY, CDR2 SVGEGT. The CDR3 sequence: CASSSGRGGYNEQFF. CDR3 DNA sequence: TGTGCCAGCAGTTCCGGGCGGGGGGGATACAATGAGCAGTTCTTC.

The rearrangement uses TRBV3-1 (or the pseudogene TRBV3-2) and TRBJ2-2, with 9 bases lining up with TRBD2. CDR1 LGHDT and CDR2 YNNKEL come from the germline V gene (reference sequence). This CDR3 has 15 amino acids. The trim removed 1 base at V and 7 bases at J, leaving 4 bases unmatched. The DNA for the CDR3 is TGTGCCAGCAGCCAAGGCGGGAGGGTAGGCGGGGAGCTGTTTTTT. Protein sequence: CASSQGGRVGGELFF.

The chain is built from TRBV9 and TRBJ2-2, with 11 nucleotides matching TRBD1. The CDR3 is 15 residues long. Germline trimming cut 4 bases from V and 4 bases from J; bases unmatched to any gene: 3. Germline CDR1 reads SGDLS; CDR2 reads YYNGEE. The CDR3 region is CASSPGTGGTGELFF. CDR3 sequence (DNA): TGTGCCAGCAGCCCCGGGACAGGGGGCACCGGGGAGCTGTTTTTT.

The chain links TRBV5-6 to TRBJ2-3; either TRBD1 or TRBD2 may supply D (6 bases each). Trimming pared 9 bases from V and 5 bases from J, leaving 16 bases between. CDR1 SGHDT and CDR2 YYEEEE come from the germline V gene. The CDR3 is 13 amino acids. The CDR3 bases are TGTGCCACCCGAAGGGGGGCGGAAGATACGCAGTATTTT. It is translated as CATRRGAEDTQYF.

This clone was detected only once. This chain joins TRBV12-3 or TRBV12-4 and TRBJ1-4, with a tentative D call TRBD1 (5 bases). This CDR3 is built from 13 residues. V was cut by 7 bases and J by 7 bases, with 13 bases left in between. The CDR3 reads CASKATGAEKLFF. The CDR3 nucleotides read TGTGCCAGCAAAGCCACAGGCGCTGAAAAACTGTTTTTT.

This chain uses TRBV6-5 with TRBJ2-1, with 9 bases matching TRBD1. The CDR3 extends over 16 amino acids. Germline CDR1 and CDR2: MNHEY and SVGAGI. Trimming at V came to 4 bases and at J to 6 bases, leaving 10 bases not matched to a gene. CDR3 coding DNA: TGTGCCAGCAGTTCTCCATTCGGGACAGGGACCAATGAGCAGTTCTTC. It translates to CASSSPFGTGTNEQFF.

The chain couples TRBV19 to TRBJ2-2; 9 positions match TRBD1. V lost 5 bases, J lost 7 bases, and 5 bases stayed unmatched. The CDR3 loop spans 14 amino acids. Germline CDR1 and CDR2: LNHDA and SQIVND (reference sequence). CDR3 in amino acids: CASSSGQGGGELFF. The CDR3 coding sequence is TGTGCCAGTAGTTCGGGACAGGGCGGCGGGGAGCTGTTTTTT.